This T cell receptor beta chain was observed in a study of PD-1 blockade in classical Hodgkin lymphoma. Findings and limits, study-wide: By C4D1 there was a significant rise in CD4+ TCR diversity but not in CD8+ TCR diversity. Diversity similar to that of newly diagnosed patients was seen at baseline in complete responders. The origin of the repertoire differences remains undefined, with disease activity or prior therapy as possible causes. As was reported, newly diagnosed patients showed lower baseline TCR diversity than healthy donors did.

This CDR3 region has 14 residues. Germline CDR1 reads SGDLS; CDR2 reads YYNGEE. V was cut by 1 base and J by 3 bases, with 10 bases left in between. Each patient's relapse followed autologous stem cell transplantation, and brentuximab vedotin exposure varied. This clone is a singleton in its sample. Antigen: not known. The method was immunoSEQ multiplex PCR; TCRdb's version includes in-frame clones alone and lacks a portion of them. In the table there are 65,000 to 95,000 clones, under 90% of which are singletons. This receptor was obtained from a human donor with classical Hodgkin lymphoma. The material sequenced was peripheral blood mononuclear cells (PBMCs), taken at baseline. The chain uses TRBV9 and TRBJ1-2; D uncertain. DNA for the CDR3: TGTGCCAGCAGCGTAACCCGGCGGGACTATGGCTACACCTTC. It specifies CASSVTRRDYGYTF.